The 24 T cell receptor beta chains in this list originate from one sample, sequenced in a study of tumor-infiltrating lymphocytes in primary liver carcinoma. Extraction also yielded germline DNA, while blood RNA was obtained from unsorted whole blood. The template, about 500 ng total RNA, yielded TCR beta cDNA made with a constant-region primer. For TCR beta, libraries were produced by three nested multiplex PCR rounds using slightly modified ARM-PCR. With TRBV1-TRBV30 forward primers and a C-beta reverse primer, the first two PCR rounds were run for approximately 10 cycles each. TCRdb analysed the multiplex PCR reads with MiXCR anew, one entry per CDR3 protein. The sample shows around 330,000 distinct CDR3 sequences, roughly two thirds of them seen only once. The sequenced material came from peripheral blood. These receptors were collected from a man aged 40-55 years with primary liver carcinoma and hepatitis B virus infection.

With regard to this clonotype: An end of the junction differs from the germline gene, which may be a read error. This chain links TRBV29-1 with TRBJ1-1; unclear D gene. In germline, CDR1 is SQVTM, CDR2 ANQGSEA. CDR3 length: 12 residues. DNA of the CDR3: TGCAACGTTGAGTCTGGGAGCACTGAAGCTTTCTTT. Translation: CNVESGSTEAFF.

About this clonotype: A much larger clone sits a single nucleotide away, making a read error possible. This sequence joins TRBV4-1 and TRBJ1-4; D might be TRBD1 (5 bases). This CDR3 comprises 15 residues. Germline V gene lookup returns CDR1 MGHRA and CDR2 YSYEKL. The chain's CDR3 is CASGQGVQNNEKLFF. Here the CDR3 DNA reads TGCGCCAGCGGCCAGGGAGTCCAGAATAATGAAAAACTGTTTTTT.

This clonotype turned up a few times. A much larger clone differs from this one at a single base, so this may be a read error. The genes are TRBV11-1 and TRBJ2-7; tentatively, D is TRBD1 or TRBD2 (5 bases each). CDR1 SGHAT and CDR2 FQDESV come from the germline V gene (reference sequence). CDR3 length: 12 amino acids. CDR3: CASSLAGDEQCF. CDR3 coding DNA: TGTGCCAGCAGCTTAGCTGGGGACGAGCAGTGCTTC. The complete variable domain, with remaining parts taken from reference TRBV11-1 and TRBJ2-7, reads EAEVAQSPRYKITEKSQAVAFWCDPISGHATLYWYRQILGQGPELLVQFQDESVVDDSQLPKDRFSAERLKGVDSTLKIQPAELGDSAMYLCASSLAGDEQCFGPGTRLTVT.

Comments on this clonotype: Given a much more abundant clone one base away, this may be a read error. The chain joins TRBV6-1 to TRBJ1-1; tentative D call: TRBD1 (5 bases). V was trimmed by 5 bases and J by 1 base, leaving 17 bases between them. This CDR3 contains 16 residues. Germline loops: CDR1 MNHNS, CDR2 SASEGT. The CDR3 DNA reads TGTGCCAGCAGTCGCGATATCGCAGGGCCGAACACTGAAGCTTTCTTT. Its translation: CASSRDIAGPNTEAFF.

The rearrangement joins TRBV28 to TRBJ2-3; 7 nucleotides match TRBD1. Germline V gene lookup returns CDR1 MDHEN and CDR2 SYDVKM. This CDR3 is built from 14 residues. Trimming took 10 bases from V and 7 from J; bases not matched to a gene: 14. This CDR3 is CATQREQGLNTQYF. CDR3 nucleotides: TGTGCCACCCAAAGGGAACAGGGGCTAAATACGCAGTATTTT.

Turning to this clonotype: A much larger clone is a single base away; this may be a read error. The chain links TRBV6-1 to TRBJ2-7; D is uncertain. Germline V gene sequence: CDR1 MNHNS, CDR2 SASEGT. The CDR3 consists of 14 residues. The CDR3 coding sequence is TGTGCCAGCAGTGATTCCCTTTTAGTCTACGAGGAGTACTTC. This sequence encodes CASSDSLLVYEEYF.

About this clonotype itself: A single base separates this from a much larger clone, so it may be a read error. The chain couples TRBV6-6 to TRBJ2-5; D ambiguous. Germline V lookup: CDR1 MNHNY, CDR2 SVGAGI (reference sequence). This CDR3 region has 12 residues. This chain's CDR3 is CASGYPQETQYF. The CDR3 nucleotides are TGTGCCAGCGGTTACCCCCAAGAGACCCAGTACTTC.

This chain joins TRBV12-3 or TRBV12-4 and TRBJ2-5, with D tentatively TRBD1 or TRBD2 (5 bases each). Trimming stripped 7 bases from V and 5 bases from J, with 17 bases between. The CDR3 is 14 amino acids. CDR3 DNA: TGTGCCAGCACCTGGGGGACGGGCGGGGAGACCCAGTACTTC. Residues: CASTWGTGGETQYF.

Remarks on this clonotype: This may stem from a read error, because a much larger clone lies one nucleotide away. The chain has TRBV6-5 and TRBJ1-5; 7 bases are shared with TRBD1. Germline CDR1 is MNHEY and CDR2 is SVGAGI. The CDR3 runs 14 residues. The CDR3 here is CASRVRDRYQPHHF. The CDR3 DNA reads TGTGCCAGCAGAGTCCGGGACAGATATCAGCCCCACCATTTT.

This clonotype was detected ten times or more. J is TRBJ2-1 and V is TRBV6-6; a weak D match, TRBD1 (6 bases). Looked up from germline, CDR1 is MNHNY and CDR2 is SVGAGI (reference sequence). V lost 6 bases and J lost 10, with 13 bases in between. CDR3 size: 12 residues. The CDR3 sequence is CASRGTRDEQFF. CDR3 in DNA: TGTGCCAGCAGGGGGACAAGGGACGAGCAGTTCTTC.

The sample holds a few counts of this clonotype. The J gene is TRBJ2-3, the V gene TRBV28, with 9 bases fitting TRBD1. This CDR3 has 13 amino acids. Germline lookup yields CDR1 MDHEN and CDR2 SYDVKM. V shed 6 bases, J shed 6 bases, and the junction held 4 bases outside the gene matches. The CDR3 nucleotides read TGTGCCAGCAGGCCAGGACAGGGGGATACGCAGTATTTT. This translates into CASRPGQGDTQYF. The full variable domain, its missing parts supplied by reference TRBV28 and TRBJ2-3, is DVKVTQSSRYLVKRTGEKVFLECVQDMDHENMFWYRQDPGLGLRLIYFSYDVKMKEKGDIPEGYSVSREKKERFSLILESASTNQTSMYLCASRPGQGDTQYFGPGTRLTVL.

This clonotype was recorded many times. The chain combines TRBV6-2 or TRBV6-3 with TRBJ2-7; 7 bases match TRBD2. This CDR3 has 14 amino acids. The V gene's germline CDR1 is MNHEY and CDR2 SVGEGT. The V and J ends lost 6 bases and 2 bases, in that order; junction bases with no gene match: 7. CDR3: CASSLPGRAYEQYF. The DNA of the CDR3 is TGTGCCAGCAGCCTCCCAGGGAGGGCCTACGAGCAGTACTTC.

As to this clonotype: With a much larger clone just one base away, this may be a read error. The chain is built from TRBV6-1 and TRBJ2-4, with D uncertain. The germline V and J ends were trimmed by 6 bases and 1 base, with 10 bases remaining between them. This CDR3 comprises 14 residues. Looked up from germline, CDR1 is MNHNS and CDR2 is SASEGT. CDR3 amino acids: CASSVGPAKNIQYF. The CDR3 region has the DNA TGTGCCAGCAGCGTCGGGCCGGCCAAAAACATTCAGTACTTC.

A note on this clonotype: Germline is not matched at one junction end, which may reflect a read error. The CDR3 spells CASRPRTGWGADTHYF. The DNA for the CDR3 is TGTGCCAGCAGGCCTCGGACAGGTTGGGGCGCAGATACGCACTATTTT. The chain carries TRBV14 and TRBJ2-3; 7 bases line up with TRBD1. This CDR3 region has 16 residues. Germline loops: CDR1 SGHDN, CDR2 FVKESK.

With respect to this clonotype: This sequence may be a read error, since a much larger clone differs from it by one base. The V and J genes are TRBV6-1 and TRBJ1-6; 7 positions match TRBD1. CDR1 and CDR2 from the germline V gene are MNHNS and SASEGT. The CDR3 spans 14 residues. Written as DNA, the CDR3 is TGTGCCAGCAGTGGACAGGGTGCAGGTTCACTCCTCCACTTT. Amino acid sequence: CASSGQGAGSLLHF.

In its sample, this clonotype was seen once. Its ends do not fully match the called genes, so a read error is possible. The rearrangement links TRBV12-3 or TRBV12-4 to TRBJ1-1; D ambiguous. The CDR3 length is 14 residues. The CDR3 reads CASTMFEGNIEAFF. The CDR3 region has the DNA TGTGCCAGCACCATGTTTGAGGGTAACATTGAAGCCTTCTTT.

Regarding this clonotype: Just one base apart from a much larger clone, this may be a read error. This chain uses TRBV6-6 with TRBJ1-4, with TRBD1 matching 8 bases. Germline loops: CDR1 MNHNY, CDR2 SVGAGI (reference sequence). The CDR3 length is 14 residues. The CDR3 nucleotides are TGTGTCAGCAACCCCGGACAGGGTAATGAAAAACTGTTTTTT. This codes for CVSNPGQGNEKLFF.

The chain uses TRBV5-1 and TRBJ2-5; tentative D call: TRBD1 (6 bases). Per the germline V gene, CDR1 is SGHRS and CDR2 is YFSETQ. The CDR3 extends over 14 amino acids. Trimming cost V 2 bases and J 3 bases, with 11 bases left between them. The CDR3 loop reads CASSLKKGEETQYF. The CDR3 coding sequence is TGCGCCAGCAGCTTAAAGAAGGGGGAAGAGACCCAGTACTTC.

The V gene is TRBV6-5, the J gene TRBJ1-5; the D is unclear. The CDR3 is made up of 13 amino acids. V was clipped by 4 bases and J by 7 bases, with 11 bases between them. CDR1 MNHEY and CDR2 SVGAGI come from the germline V gene. The CDR3: CASSCVEGQPQHF. The DNA for the CDR3 is TGTGCCAGCAGTTGCGTAGAAGGACAGCCCCAGCATTTT.

The chain couples TRBV6-5 to TRBJ2-3; a possible D gene is TRBD1 (6 bases). Germline V gene data show CDR1 as MNHEY and CDR2 as SVGAGI. The CDR3 spans 12 residues. The V and J ends lost 6 bases and 9 bases respectively, with 13 bases between them. In DNA, the CDR3 is TGTGCCAGCAGCGGGCCCAGGGGCACGCAGTATTTT. It codes for CASSGPRGTQYF.

This clonotype showed up just a few times. The gene calls are TRBV28 and TRBJ2-2, with D perhaps TRBD1 (5 bases). This CDR3 is built from 15 residues. Deletions cut 2 bases from V and 4 bases from J, with 11 bases between. CDR1 and CDR2 from the germline V gene are MDHEN and SYDVKM. The CDR3 region has the DNA TGTGCCAGCAGTTTAAGCCCAGGGTTCACCGGGGAGCTGTTTTTT. Amino acids: CASSLSPGFTGELFF.

Of note for this clonotype: Relative to the germline gene, one junction end is altered; a read error may explain this. J is TRBJ2-1 and V is TRBV9; maybe TRBD2 (5 bases). Germline CDR1 SGDLS, CDR2 YYNGEE. This CDR3 contains 13 residues. The CDR3 here is CASSVAHLDEQFF. CDR3 nucleotides: TGTGCCAGTAGCGTAGCCCACCTTGATGAGCAGTTCTTC. Complete variable domain (other parts from reference TRBV9 and TRBJ2-1): DSGVTQTPKHLITATGQRVTLRCSPRSGDLSVYWYQQSLDQGLQFLIQYYNGEERAKGNILERFSAQQFPDLHSELNLSSLELGDSALYFCASSVAHLDEQFFGPGTRLTVL.

On this clonotype itself: Compared with germline, one end of the junction differs, possibly owing to a read error. The CDR3 DNA is TGTGCCAGCAGCTCGCCCGATGTGGGGGCGCGTACAGATGCGCAGTATTTT. It codes for CASSSPDVGARTDAQYF. V is TRBV11-1 and J is TRBJ2-3, with D perhaps TRBD1 (6 bases). CDR1 is SGHAT and CDR2 is FQDESV in the germline V gene (reference sequence). The CDR3 runs to 17 residues.

As concerns this clonotype: A much larger clone lies a single base off, so this may be a read error. This chain joins TRBV6-2 or TRBV6-3 and TRBJ1-2, with no clear D. The CDR3 length is 12 residues. The germline V gene has CDR1 MNHEY and CDR2 SVGEGT. Here the CDR3 reads CASSYEGYCYTF. The CDR3 DNA reads TGTGCCAGCAGTTACGAGGGCTATTGCTACACCTTC.